This T cell receptor (beta chain) was observed in a study of neurological immune-mediated disorders. Study observations and caveats: CDR3 amino acid sequences of expanded clones were not shared across subjects, a result suggesting private repertoires in all groups.

This clonotype was detected only a few times. What it binds is unknown. TCRdb passed the 5' RACE reads through MiXCR, listing each CDR3 protein once. Found here are approximately 74,000 distinct CDR3 sequences, less than 5.5% of them singletons; the top ten hold roughly 7%. CDR1 is LNHDA and CDR2 is SQIVND in the germline V gene (reference sequence). This CDR3 contains 13 residues. The germline V and J ends were trimmed by 1 base and 3 bases, with 5 bases remaining between them. The clonotype was recovered from a man aged 18 to 30 with multiple sclerosis. The sample was PBMCs. The chain couples TRBV19 to TRBJ2-3; D ambiguous. The CDR3 DNA follows: TGTGCCAGTAGTATAGCCGGGACAGATACGCAGTATTTT. It specifies CASSIAGTDTQYF. Supplemented by reference TRBV19 and TRBJ2-3, the full variable domain reads DGGITQSPKYLFRKEGQNVTLSCEQNLNHDAMYWYRQDPGQGLRLIYYSQIVNDFQKGDIAEGYSVSREKKESFPLTVTSAQKNPTAFYLCASSIAGTDTQYFGPGTRLTVL.